This is a list of T cell receptor beta chains from one sample in a study of T-cell memory formation after mild COVID-19. From the 5' RACE reads, TCRdb called clonotypes with MiXCR, one entry per CDR3 protein. This table has approximately 98,000 distinct CDR3 sequences, roughly a sixth appearing once. Sequencing was done on a sample of PBMCs or a T cell subset sorted from them (not recorded which). The receptors stem from a man between 18 and 29 years old who had mild COVID-19 (a few samples of this study predate the infection). Cell type and time point are not known. Both conserved end residues are part of each CDR3. The D gene is left open where the match is weak. Size tells how often a clone was seen (once, few, many) or the class of an expanded clone, and some rows leave it out.

cdr3_aa,cdr3_nt,clone_size,j_call,v_call,d_call
CASSAWGAGGTQYF,TGTGCCAGCAGCGCATGGGGGGCCGGTGGTACGCAGTATTTT,few,TRBJ2-3,TRBV28,.
CASSFGTSGGPIYEQYF,TGCGCCAGCAGCTTCGGGACTAGCGGGGGGCCCATCTACGAGCAGTACTTC,.,TRBJ2-7,TRBV5-1,TRBD2
CSAFSRQGMSWSPLHF,TGCAGTGCCTTTTCCCGACAGGGGATGAGTTGGTCACCCCTCCACTTT,.,TRBJ1-6,TRBV20-1,TRBD1
CASSPPSGDQPQHF,TGTGCCAGCTCACCTCCATCGGGTGATCAGCCCCAGCATTTT,few,TRBJ1-5,TRBV18,.
CAISRSGSGETQYF,TGTGCCATCAGTCGTAGCGGGTCGGGAGAGACCCAGTACTTC,few,TRBJ2-5,TRBV10-3,TRBD2
CASRRQETDTQYF,TGTGCCAGCCGACGCCAGGAGACAGATACGCAGTATTTT,few,TRBJ2-3,TRBV27,.
CASSSRGGIDEQYF,TGTGCCAGCAGCTCTCGGGGGGGGATCGACGAGCAGTACTTC,few,TRBJ2-7,TRBV7-2,TRBD2
CASTSTGGWTGELFF,TGTGCCAGCACGTCTACAGGGGGCTGGACCGGGGAGCTGTTTTTT,.,TRBJ2-2,TRBV6-2/TRBV6-3,TRBD1
CASSPDRGLQETQYF,TGTGCCAGCAGCCCGGACAGGGGGCTCCAAGAGACCCAGTACTTC,.,TRBJ2-5,TRBV5-6,TRBD1
CASTEAGSIDSPIYYNQPQHF,TGTGCCAGCACCGAGGCGGGTTCTATAGACAGCCCAATCTATTACAATCAGCCCCAGCATTTT,few,TRBJ1-5,TRBV21-1,.
CSARAGAETQYF,TGCAGTGCTAGAGCCGGGGCTGAGACCCAGTACTTC,few,TRBJ2-5,TRBV20-1,.
CASSQERGIGAFF,TGTGCCAGCAGCCAAGAGAGGGGTATCGGCGCTTTCTTT,.,TRBJ1-1,TRBV14,.
CATSDRDRGAGETQYF,TGTGCCACCAGTGATCGGGACAGGGGAGCGGGAGAGACCCAGTACTTC,.,TRBJ2-5,TRBV24-1,TRBD1
CSARDLSVVAEKLFF,TGCAGTGCTAGAGATCTTTCAGTTGTCGCCGAAAAACTGTTTTTT,.,TRBJ1-4,TRBV20-1,.
CASSTQQGVYGYTF,TGTGCCAGCAGCACGCAACAGGGGGTCTATGGCTACACCTTC,.,TRBJ1-2,TRBV7-2,TRBD1
CASSQRRRASGYNEQFF,TGTGCCAGCAGCCAAAGACGGAGGGCTAGCGGATACAATGAGCAGTTCTTC,few,TRBJ2-1,TRBV4-2,TRBD2
CASSGTSGHGYTF,TGTGCCAGCAGCGGAACCTCGGGGCATGGCTACACCTTC,.,TRBJ1-2,TRBV9,.
CSVESGTGSRGYTF,TGCAGCGTTGAATCGGGGACAGGGTCGAGGGGCTACACCTTC,few,TRBJ1-2,TRBV29-1,TRBD1
CASSLASTQYF,TGTGCCAGCAGCTTAGCCTCTACGCAGTATTTT,.,TRBJ2-3,TRBV7-2,.
CSVANLETQYF,TGCAGCGTTGCAAATCTGGAGACCCAGTACTTC,.,TRBJ2-5,TRBV29-1,.
CAWSVRLALHF,TGTGCCTGGAGTGTACGTTTGGCCCTCCACTTT,.,TRBJ1-6,TRBV30,.
CASSFSAGGPDTQYF,TGTGCCAGCAGCTTTTCAGCGGGGGGGCCAGATACGCAGTATTTT,.,TRBJ2-3,TRBV11-2,TRBD2
CSVNRDRSMNTEAFF,TGCAGCGTTAACCGGGACAGGAGCATGAACACTGAAGCTTTCTTT,few,TRBJ1-1,TRBV29-1,TRBD1
CASSLTRERNEQLF,TGTGCCAGCAGCTTAACCAGGGAGAGGAATGAGCAGTTATTC,.,TRBJ2-1,TRBV11-2,.
CAWRQGAQYF,TGTGCCTGGAGGCAGGGGGCGCAGTATTTT,few,TRBJ2-3,TRBV30,TRBD1
CASRLQGGETQYF,TGTGCCAGCAGATTACAGGGAGGAGAGACCCAGTACTTC,many,TRBJ2-5,TRBV7-2,.
CASSYAGSRQPQHF,TGTGCCAGCAGTTACGCAGGAAGCCGTCAGCCCCAGCATTTT,.,TRBJ1-5,TRBV6-2/TRBV6-3,.
CASSLGRDTGAYEQYF,TGCGCCAGCAGCTTGGGAAGGGACACTGGAGCCTACGAGCAGTACTTC,.,TRBJ2-7,TRBV5-1,.
CATSTPYEQYF,TGTGCCACGTCGACTCCCTACGAGCAGTACTTC,.,TRBJ2-7,TRBV2,.
CASSPGRKIYEQYF,TGCGCCAGCAGCCCGGGACGCAAGATCTACGAGCAGTACTTC,few,TRBJ2-7,TRBV5-1,.
CASSLYGENTEAFF,TGTGCCAGCAGCTTATACGGGGAGAACACTGAAGCTTTCTTT,many,TRBJ1-1,TRBV7-2,.
CATSDRGQGKDTQYF,TGTGCCACCAGTGACAGAGGACAGGGGAAAGATACGCAGTATTTT,.,TRBJ2-3,TRBV24-1,TRBD1